This T cell receptor beta chain comes out of a study of blood T cell repertoires in COVID-19. About the research overall: The United States, Italy and Spain supplied acute and convalescent COVID-19 samples. PBMCs, B-cell-depleted T cells, or T cells were the source of the cDNA or gDNA that made up the material.

Original processing methods: The assay estimated nucleated cells by amplifying reference gene primers. Sequencing used immunoSEQ multiplex PCR; TCRdb keeps in-frame clones, though not all of them. Clone size and V and J calls were adopted from that table, with D and trimming inferred from the DNA. The sample shows under 300,000 clones, 70% to 80% of them seen only once. Germline CDR1 is ENHRY and CDR2 is SYGVKD. The CDR3 length is 14 residues. Between the trimmed V and J ends, which lost 0 bases and 6 bases, there was a span of 9 bases. The TCR was taken from a woman older than 75 with acute or convalescent COVID-19. The chain uses TRBV10-3 and TRBJ2-1, with a weak D call TRBD1 (6 bases). Sequenced sample: peripheral blood. The DNA of the CDR3 is TGTGCCATCAGTGAGTCGAGGGGGAGCAATGAGCAGTTCTTC. It is translated as CAISESRGSNEQFF.